These 20 T cell receptor beta chains share one sample of origin, sequenced in a study of T cell responses to AZD1222 COVID-19 vaccine. Here immunoSEQ multiplex PCR was the method, and the copy in TCRdb shows in-frame clones only, minus some. The sample yields 160,000 or so clones, 85% to 90% seen once. The source was peripheral blood, collected on day 0 of AZD1222 vaccination. The source is an adult in good health.

The chain employs TRBV11-3 and TRBJ2-1; no definite D call. This CDR3 comprises 16 residues. The germline V and J ends were trimmed by 5 bases and 3 bases, with 17 bases remaining between them. Germline CDR1 reads SGHNT; CDR2 reads YENEEA. CDR3 amino acids: CASSPRGVGLYNEQFF. Written as DNA, the CDR3 is TGTGCCAGCAGCCCAAGAGGCGTAGGCCTCTACAATGAGCAGTTCTTC.

This chain joins TRBV30 and TRBJ1-1; TRBD1 aligns across 8 bases. CDR1 is GTSNPN, CDR2 SVGIG, per germline (reference sequence). Losses at the gene ends were 4 bases for V and 4 bases for J; bases not matched to a gene: 8. This CDR3 is 14 amino acids long. CDR3 protein: CAWTRTGKATEAFF. In DNA, the CDR3 is TGTGCCTGGACTCGGACAGGGAAGGCCACTGAAGCTTTCTTT. Combining the CDR3 with reference TRBV30 and TRBJ1-1 gives the whole variable domain SQTIHQWPATLVQPVGSPLSLECTVEGTSNPNLYWYRQAAGRGLQLLFYSVGIGQISSEVPQNLSASRPQDRQFILSSKKLLLSDSGFYLCAWTRTGKATEAFFGQGTRLTVV.

The rearrangement joins TRBV9 to TRBJ1-1; D not certain. The CDR3 spans 13 residues. The ends were cut back, 0 bases at V and 8 bases at J, with 11 bases in the middle. CDR1 is SGDLS, CDR2 YYNGEE, per germline. The CDR3 loop reads CASSVVPSDEAFF. CDR3 in DNA: TGTGCCAGCAGCGTAGTCCCCTCCGACGAAGCTTTCTTT.

V is TRBV6-5 and J is TRBJ1-4, with 7 positions matching TRBD1. Germline V CDR1 and CDR2: MNHEY, SVGAGI. Trimming cost V 7 bases and J 4 bases; bases outside gene matches: 6. This CDR3 region has 14 residues. The CDR3: CASTRDSRNEKLFF. CDR3 coding DNA: TGTGCCAGCACCCGGGACAGCCGTAATGAAAAACTGTTTTTT.

The chain couples TRBV18 to TRBJ2-5; 9 bases map to TRBD1. CDR1 is KGHSH and CDR2 is LQKENI in the germline V gene. The V segment lost 3 bases and the J segment 4 bases; nucleotides outside the gene matches: 12. The CDR3 sequence is 17 residues long. The CDR3 sequence: CASSPVVRDRARETQYF. CDR3 DNA sequence: TGTGCCAGCTCACCGGTCGTGCGGGACAGGGCTCGAGAGACCCAGTACTTC.

The chain is built from TRBV10-2 and TRBJ1-6, with D maybe TRBD1 (6 bases). The V end lost 3 bases, the J end lost 6 bases, and 9 bases lay between the germline ends. The CDR3 has 14 residues. Germline CDR1 and CDR2: WSHSY and SAAADI. The CDR3 DNA reads as TGCGCCAGCAGTGAACAGGGTCGTAATTCACCCCTCCACTTT. This sequence encodes CASSEQGRNSPLHF.

V usage is TRBV29-1 and J usage is TRBJ1-2, with D uncertain. There are 13 residues in the CDR3. V dropped 4 bases and J dropped 0 bases, with 9 bases sitting between them. In germline, CDR1 is SQVTM, CDR2 ANQGSEA. This CDR3 is CSVGDYSNYGYTF. As DNA, the CDR3 is TGCAGCGTTGGGGATTATTCTAACTATGGCTACACCTTC.

This clone was detected once. The gene calls are TRBV7-3 and TRBJ2-1; maybe TRBD2 (5 bases). The germline V gene encodes CDR1 SGHTA and CDR2 FQGTGA. The CDR3 sequence is 14 residues long. With 1 base removed from V and 8 bases from J, the gap between germline ends came to 12 bases. The CDR3 coding sequence is TGTGCCAGCAGCTTAAGCCCTAGCACGCATGAGCAGTTCTTC. Protein: CASSLSPSTHEQFF.

J is TRBJ1-6 and V is TRBV27; tentatively, D is TRBD1 (6 bases). Germline V lookup: CDR1 MNHEY, CDR2 SMNVEV (reference sequence). The length of the CDR3 is 16 residues. V lost 1 base to trimming and J lost 6 bases, with 13 bases between them. CDR3 residues: CASSLFPRGRNSPLHF. The CDR3, as DNA: TGTGCCAGCAGTTTATTCCCCAGGGGTCGTAATTCACCCCTCCACTTT.

The V call is TRBV28, the J call TRBJ1-5; no clear D. The V end was cut by 5 bases, the J end by 11 bases, with 10 bases between. Germline-derived CDR1 and CDR2 are MDHEN and SYDVKM. The CDR3 has 11 residues. CDR3 sequence: CASSPSRAQHF. Here the CDR3 DNA reads TGTGCCAGCAGTCCTTCTCGGGCCCAGCATTTT.

The gene calls are TRBV18 and TRBJ1-1; 7 bases map to TRBD1. The germline gives CDR1 KGHSH, CDR2 LQKENI. The length of the CDR3 is 14 residues. Losses at the gene ends were 2 bases for V and 4 bases for J; bases not matched to a gene: 4. CDR3 loop: CASSPGTESTEAFF. For the CDR3, the DNA is TGTGCCAGCTCACCAGGGACAGAGAGCACTGAAGCTTTCTTT. Combining the CDR3 with reference TRBV18 and TRBJ1-1 gives the whole variable domain NAGVMQNPRHLVRRRGQEARLRCSPMKGHSHVYWYRQLPEEGLKFMVYLQKENIIDESGMPKERFSAEFPKEGPSILRIQQVVRGDSAAYFCASSPGTESTEAFFGQGTRLTVV.

The chain links TRBV3-1 (or the pseudogene TRBV3-2) to TRBJ1-2, with 9 bases lining up with TRBD1. The CDR3 is 16 amino acids. V lost 3 bases and J lost 4; bases outside the gene matches: 9. Germline CDR1 reads LGHDT; CDR2 reads YNNKEL (reference sequence). The CDR3 coding sequence is TGTGCCAGCAGCCAGGGGGACAGGGCGAGCGGCTATGGCTACACCTTC. Translation: CASSQGDRASGYGYTF.

The rearrangement uses TRBV4-2 and TRBJ1-6; D is possibly TRBD1 (6 bases). Germline CDR1 LGHNA, CDR2 YNFKEQ. V gave up 4 bases and J gave up 6 bases, with 10 bases separating them. The CDR3 totals 14 residues. The chain's CDR3 is CASSPPGANSPLHF. The CDR3 region has the DNA TGTGCCAGCAGCCCGCCGGGGGCTAATTCACCCCTCCACTTT.

The rearrangement links TRBV9 to TRBJ2-5; D is perhaps TRBD1 (6 bases). The CDR3 is 16 amino acids. Trimming took 0 bases from V and 2 from J, leaving 14 bases between them. Germline CDR1 is SGDLS and CDR2 is YYNGEE. CDR3 DNA sequence: TGTGCCAGCAGCGTAGCGCAGGGGCAAATTCAAGAGACCCAGTACTTC. Its translation is CASSVAQGQIQETQYF.

This chain joins TRBV27 and TRBJ1-5; the D is unclear. V was cut by 5 bases and J by 0 bases, with 5 bases left in between. The CDR3 extends over 13 amino acids. Germline CDR1 and CDR2: MNHEY and SMNVEV (reference sequence). The CDR3 sequence is CASSTHSNQPQHF. DNA of the CDR3: TGTGCCAGCAGTACACATAGCAATCAGCCCCAGCATTTT.

The rearrangement uses TRBV7-8 and TRBJ2-7, with 12 bases fitting TRBD1. In germline, CDR1 is SGHVS, CDR2 FQNEAQ. The ends lost 5 bases at V and 9 bases at J; junction bases unmatched: 5. The CDR3 spans 13 residues. The CDR3 sequence is CASSQGQGARQYV. As DNA, the CDR3 is TGTGCCAGCAGCCAGGGACAGGGGGCGCGGCAGTACGTC.

This clone was observed once. V usage is TRBV5-4 and J usage is TRBJ2-2; TRBD2 is a possible D gene (7 bases). CDR1 is SGHNT and CDR2 is YYREEE in the germline V gene (reference sequence). V was clipped by 5 bases and J by 6 bases, with 14 bases between them. The CDR3 length is 14 residues. CDR3 amino acids: CASRGGGDPGELFF. CDR3 DNA sequence: TGTGCCAGCAGGGGAGGGGGAGATCCCGGGGAGCTGTTTTTT.

V gene TRBV10-3 combines with J gene TRBJ1-4; 7 bases are a match to TRBD1. CDR1 is ENHRY, CDR2 SYGVKD, per germline. The CDR3 runs to 15 residues. The trim removed 2 bases at V and 5 bases at J, leaving 5 bases unmatched. CDR3 residues: CAISEGTGANEKLFF. CDR3 coding DNA: TGTGCCATCAGTGAGGGAACAGGGGCGAATGAAAAACTGTTTTTT.

The V and J genes are TRBV30 and TRBJ1-5, with a weak D call TRBD1 (5 bases). V was pared by 0 bases and J by 0 bases, with 12 bases between. The germline gives CDR1 GTSNPN, CDR2 SVGIG (reference sequence). There are 16 residues in the CDR3. CDR3 sequence: CAWSVGGTASNQPQHF. The CDR3 DNA reads as TGTGCCTGGAGTGTCGGGGGAACCGCTAGCAATCAGCCCCAGCATTTT.

DNA for the CDR3: TGTGCCAGCAGAAGAGGGGAGTTGAACACTGAAGCTTTCTTT. This codes for CASRRGELNTEAFF. This sequence joins TRBV6-5 and TRBJ1-1; TRBD1 is a possible D gene (5 bases). This CDR3 is 14 amino acids long. Germline V gene sequence: CDR1 MNHEY, CDR2 SVGAGI. With 6 bases removed from V and 0 bases from J, the gap between germline ends came to 11 bases.